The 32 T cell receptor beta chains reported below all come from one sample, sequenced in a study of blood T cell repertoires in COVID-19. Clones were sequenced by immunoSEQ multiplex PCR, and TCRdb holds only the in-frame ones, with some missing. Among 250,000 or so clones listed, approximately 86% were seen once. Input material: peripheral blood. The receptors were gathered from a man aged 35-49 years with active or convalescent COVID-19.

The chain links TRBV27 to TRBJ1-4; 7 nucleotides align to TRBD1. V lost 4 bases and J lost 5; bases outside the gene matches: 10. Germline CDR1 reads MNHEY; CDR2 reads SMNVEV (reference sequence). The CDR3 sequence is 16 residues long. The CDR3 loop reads CASSSLGDSQNEKLFF. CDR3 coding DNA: TGTGCCAGCAGTTCCCTAGGGGACAGCCAGAATGAAAAACTGTTTTTT.

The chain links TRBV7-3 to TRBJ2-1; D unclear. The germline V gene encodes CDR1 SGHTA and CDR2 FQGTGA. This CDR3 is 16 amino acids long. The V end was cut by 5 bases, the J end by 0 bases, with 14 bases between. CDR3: CASSPRPFSSYNEQFF. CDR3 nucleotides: TGTGCCAGCAGCCCCCGCCCCTTTAGCTCCTACAATGAGCAGTTCTTC.

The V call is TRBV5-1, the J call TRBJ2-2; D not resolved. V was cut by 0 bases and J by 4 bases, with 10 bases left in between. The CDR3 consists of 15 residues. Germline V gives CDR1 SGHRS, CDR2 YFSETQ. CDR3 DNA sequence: TGCGCCAGCAGCTTGGATTTGGTCGGCACCGGGGAGCTGTTTTTT. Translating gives CASSLDLVGTGELFF.

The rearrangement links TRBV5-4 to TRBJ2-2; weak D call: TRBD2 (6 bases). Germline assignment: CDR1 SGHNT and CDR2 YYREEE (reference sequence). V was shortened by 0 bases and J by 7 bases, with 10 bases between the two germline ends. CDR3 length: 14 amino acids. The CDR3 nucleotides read TGTGCCAGCAGCTTGGCCGGGGGAGGCGGGGAGCTGTTTTTT. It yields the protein CASSLAGGGGELFF.

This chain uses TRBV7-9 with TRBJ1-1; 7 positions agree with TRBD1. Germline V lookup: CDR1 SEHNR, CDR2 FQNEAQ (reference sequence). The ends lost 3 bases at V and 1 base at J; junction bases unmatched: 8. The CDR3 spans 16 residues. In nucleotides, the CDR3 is TGTGCCAGCAGCTTTCATATTACAGGGGAGAACACTGAAGCTTTCTTT. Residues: CASSFHITGENTEAFF.

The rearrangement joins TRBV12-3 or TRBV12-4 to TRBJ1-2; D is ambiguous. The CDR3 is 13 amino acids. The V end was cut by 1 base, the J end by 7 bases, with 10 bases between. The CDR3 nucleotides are TGTGCCAGCAGTTTAGATGAGATCTCTGGCTACACCTTC. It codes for CASSLDEISGYTF.

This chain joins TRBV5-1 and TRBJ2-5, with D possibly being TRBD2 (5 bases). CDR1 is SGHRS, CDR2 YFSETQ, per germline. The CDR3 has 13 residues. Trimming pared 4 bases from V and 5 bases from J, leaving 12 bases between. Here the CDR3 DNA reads TGCGCCAGCAGCCCGCGACCGGGGGAGACCCAGTACTTC. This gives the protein CASSPRPGETQYF.

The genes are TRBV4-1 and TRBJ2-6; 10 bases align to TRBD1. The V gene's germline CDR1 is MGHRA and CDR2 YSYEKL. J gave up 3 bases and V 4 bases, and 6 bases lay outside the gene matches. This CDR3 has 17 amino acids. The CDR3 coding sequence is TGCGCCAGCAGCCCAACCGGGACAGGGGTTGGGGCCAACGTCCTGACTTTC. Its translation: CASSPTGTGVGANVLTF.

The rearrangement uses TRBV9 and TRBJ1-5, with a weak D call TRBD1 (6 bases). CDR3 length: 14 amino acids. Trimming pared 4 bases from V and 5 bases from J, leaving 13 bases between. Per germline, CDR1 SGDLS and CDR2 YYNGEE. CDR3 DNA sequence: TGTGCCAGCAGCCTCGGGACAATATATCAGCCCCAGCATTTT. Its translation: CASSLGTIYQPQHF.

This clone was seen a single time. The CDR3 sequence: CASSREYSGSPNNEQFF. The CDR3 bases are TGTGCCAGCAGCCGGGAATATAGCGGGAGCCCCAACAATGAGCAGTTCTTC. The chain employs TRBV7-6 and TRBJ2-1, with 9 bases fitting TRBD2. Germline values: CDR1 SGHVS, CDR2 FNYEAQ. This CDR3 contains 17 residues. Germline trimming cut 5 bases from V and 5 bases from J; bases unmatched to any gene: 13.

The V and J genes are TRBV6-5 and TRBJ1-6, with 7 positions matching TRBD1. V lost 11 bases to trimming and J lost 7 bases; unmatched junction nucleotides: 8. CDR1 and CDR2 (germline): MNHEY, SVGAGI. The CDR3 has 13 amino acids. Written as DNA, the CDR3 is TGTGCCGGAGGTTACAGGGGAAATTCACCCCTCCACTTT. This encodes CAGGYRGNSPLHF.

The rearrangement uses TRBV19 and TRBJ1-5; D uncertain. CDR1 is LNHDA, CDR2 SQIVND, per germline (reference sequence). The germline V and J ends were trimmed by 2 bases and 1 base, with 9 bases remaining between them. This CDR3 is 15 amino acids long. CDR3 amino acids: CASSIYLSSNQPQHF. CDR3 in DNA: TGTGCCAGTAGTATATACCTATCCAGCAATCAGCCCCAGCATTTT.

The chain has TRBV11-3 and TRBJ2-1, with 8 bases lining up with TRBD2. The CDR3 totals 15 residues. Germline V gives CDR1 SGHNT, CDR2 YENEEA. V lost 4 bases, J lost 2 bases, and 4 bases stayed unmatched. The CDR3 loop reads CASSSGGNAYNEQFF. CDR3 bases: TGTGCCAGCAGCTCGGGGGGGAATGCCTACAATGAGCAGTTCTTC.

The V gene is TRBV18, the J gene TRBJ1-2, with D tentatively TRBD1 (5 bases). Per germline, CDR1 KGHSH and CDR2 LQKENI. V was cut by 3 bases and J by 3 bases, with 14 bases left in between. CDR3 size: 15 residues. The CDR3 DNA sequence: TGTGCCAGCTCACCCTCGGAAGGGGCGGACTATGGCTACACCTTC. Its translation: CASSPSEGADYGYTF.

CDR3 residues: CASSQEGGGGTYNEQFF. Here the CDR3 DNA reads TGTGCCAGCAGCCAAGAAGGTGGCGGAGGGACCTACAATGAGCAGTTCTTC. V and J are TRBV4-2 and TRBJ2-1, with D possibly TRBD2 on 6 matching bases. The CDR3 has 17 amino acids. Germline assignment: CDR1 LGHNA and CDR2 YNFKEQ. Trimming cost V 0 bases and J 2 bases, with 14 bases left between them.

Here the CDR3 DNA reads TGTGCCAGCGGTAGGGACAGGGCACCAGATACGCAGTATTTT. Protein product: CASGRDRAPDTQYF. The chain carries TRBV7-2 and TRBJ2-3; 9 positions match TRBD1. V trimming: 8 bases; J trimming: 4 bases; junction bases outside the gene matches: 7. There are 14 residues in the CDR3. Germline CDR1 reads SGHTA; CDR2 reads FQGNSA.

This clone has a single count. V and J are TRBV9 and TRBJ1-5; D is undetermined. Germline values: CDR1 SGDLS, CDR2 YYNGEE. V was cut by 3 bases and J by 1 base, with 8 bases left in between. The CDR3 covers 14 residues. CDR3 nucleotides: TGTGCCAGCAGCGAGAGCGGGAGCAATCAGCCCCAGCATTTT. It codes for CASSESGSNQPQHF.

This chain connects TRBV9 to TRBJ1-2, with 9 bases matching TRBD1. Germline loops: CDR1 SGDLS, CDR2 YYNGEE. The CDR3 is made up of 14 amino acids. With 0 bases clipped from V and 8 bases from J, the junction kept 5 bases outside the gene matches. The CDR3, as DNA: TGTGCCAGCAGCGTAGGGACAGGGGTTGAGGGCTACACCTTC. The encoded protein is CASSVGTGVEGYTF. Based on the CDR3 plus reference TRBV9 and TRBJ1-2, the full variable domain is DSGVTQTPKHLITATGQRVTLRCSPRSGDLSVYWYQQSLDQGLQFLIQYYNGEERAKGNILERFSAQQFPDLHSELNLSSLELGDSALYFCASSVGTGVEGYTFGSGTRLTVV.

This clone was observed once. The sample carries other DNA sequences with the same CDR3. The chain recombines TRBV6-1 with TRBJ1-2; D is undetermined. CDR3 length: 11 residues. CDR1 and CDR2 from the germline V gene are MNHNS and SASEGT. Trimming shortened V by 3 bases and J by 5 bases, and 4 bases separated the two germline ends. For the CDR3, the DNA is TGTGCCAGCAGTGAGAGGTATGGCTACACCTTC. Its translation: CASSERYGYTF.

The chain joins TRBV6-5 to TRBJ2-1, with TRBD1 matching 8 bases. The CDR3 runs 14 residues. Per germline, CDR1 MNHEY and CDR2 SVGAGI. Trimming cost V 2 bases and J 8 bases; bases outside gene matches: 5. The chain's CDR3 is CASSYGTGYDEQFF. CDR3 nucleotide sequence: TGTGCCAGCAGTTACGGGACAGGTTACGATGAGCAGTTCTTC.

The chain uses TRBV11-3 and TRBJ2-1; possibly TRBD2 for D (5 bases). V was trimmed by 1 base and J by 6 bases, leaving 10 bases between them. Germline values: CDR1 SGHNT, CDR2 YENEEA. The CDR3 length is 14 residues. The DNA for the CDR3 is TGTGCCAGCAGCTTAGCACGCGGGCCCAATGAGCAGTTCTTC. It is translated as CASSLARGPNEQFF.

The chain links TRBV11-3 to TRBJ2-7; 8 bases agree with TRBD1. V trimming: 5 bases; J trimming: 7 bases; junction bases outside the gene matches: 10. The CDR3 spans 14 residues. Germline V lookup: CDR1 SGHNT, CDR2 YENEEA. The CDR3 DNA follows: TGTGCCAGCAGCAATGATCCCCAGGGGGCGGAGCAGTACTTC. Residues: CASSNDPQGAEQYF.

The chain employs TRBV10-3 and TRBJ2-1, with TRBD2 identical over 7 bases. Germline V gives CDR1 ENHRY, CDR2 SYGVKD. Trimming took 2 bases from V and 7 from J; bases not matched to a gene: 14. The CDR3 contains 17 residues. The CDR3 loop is CAISENPGRAGPNEQFF. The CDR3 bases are TGTGCCATCAGTGAGAACCCTGGGCGAGCGGGGCCTAATGAGCAGTTCTTC.

The CDR3 DNA sequence: TGTGCCAGCAAGCAGGGATACCTGGACAATGAGCAGTTCTTC. Protein: CASKQGYLDNEQFF. The rearrangement links TRBV7-2 to TRBJ2-1; a weak D match, TRBD1 (5 bases). The V gene lost 7 bases and the J gene lost 5 bases, with 15 bases spanning the gap. The CDR3 length is 14 residues. Germline CDR1 and CDR2: SGHTA and FQGNSA.

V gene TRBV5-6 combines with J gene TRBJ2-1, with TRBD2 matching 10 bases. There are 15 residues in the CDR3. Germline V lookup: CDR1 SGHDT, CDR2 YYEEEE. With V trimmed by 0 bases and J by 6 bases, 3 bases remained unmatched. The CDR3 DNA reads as TGTGCCAGCAGCTTGGTAGGACTAGCGGCCAATGAGCAGTTCTTC. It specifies CASSLVGLAANEQFF.

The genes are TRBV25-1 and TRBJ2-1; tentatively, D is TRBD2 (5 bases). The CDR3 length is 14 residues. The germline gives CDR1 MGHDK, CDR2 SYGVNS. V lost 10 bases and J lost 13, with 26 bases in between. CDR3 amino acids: CATPSAPPTSVQFF. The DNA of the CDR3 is TGTGCCACCCCCTCGGCCCCCCCTACTAGTGTTCAGTTCTTC.

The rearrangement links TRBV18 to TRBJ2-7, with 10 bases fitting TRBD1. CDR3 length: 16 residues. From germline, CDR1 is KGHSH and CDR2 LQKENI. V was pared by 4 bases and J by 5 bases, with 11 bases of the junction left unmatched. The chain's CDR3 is CASSRTAGTGDDEQYF. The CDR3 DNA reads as TGTGCCAGCTCACGTACTGCCGGGACAGGGGACGACGAGCAGTACTTC.

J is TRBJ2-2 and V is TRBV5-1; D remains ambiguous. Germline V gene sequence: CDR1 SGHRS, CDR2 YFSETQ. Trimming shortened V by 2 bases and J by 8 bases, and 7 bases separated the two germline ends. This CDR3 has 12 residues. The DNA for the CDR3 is TGCGCCAGCAGCTTTAGTGAGGGGGAGCTGTTTTTT. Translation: CASSFSEGELFF.

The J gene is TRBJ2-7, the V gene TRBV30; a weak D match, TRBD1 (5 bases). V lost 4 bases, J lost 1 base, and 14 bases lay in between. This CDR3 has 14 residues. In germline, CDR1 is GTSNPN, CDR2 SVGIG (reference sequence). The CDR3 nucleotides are TGTGCCTGGAAAAAAGACAGTTTATCCTACGAGCAGTACTTC. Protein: CAWKKDSLSYEQYF.

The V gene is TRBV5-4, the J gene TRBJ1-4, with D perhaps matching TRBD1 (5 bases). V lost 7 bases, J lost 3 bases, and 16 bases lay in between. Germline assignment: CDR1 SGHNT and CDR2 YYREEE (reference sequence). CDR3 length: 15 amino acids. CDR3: CASSGATGANEKLFF. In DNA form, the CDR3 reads TGTGCCAGCTCTGGGGCCACTGGGGCTAATGAAAAACTGTTTTTT.

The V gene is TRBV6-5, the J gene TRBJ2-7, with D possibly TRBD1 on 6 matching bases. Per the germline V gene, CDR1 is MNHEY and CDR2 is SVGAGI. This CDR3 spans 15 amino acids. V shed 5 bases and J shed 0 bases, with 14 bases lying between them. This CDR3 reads CASSLSGQASYEQYF. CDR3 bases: TGTGCCAGCAGTCTCTCGGGACAAGCCTCCTACGAGCAGTACTTC.

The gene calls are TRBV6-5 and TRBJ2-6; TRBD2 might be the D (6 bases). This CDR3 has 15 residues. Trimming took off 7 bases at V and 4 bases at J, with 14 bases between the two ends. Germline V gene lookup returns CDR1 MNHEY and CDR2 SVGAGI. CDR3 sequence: CASTRGMPGANVLTF. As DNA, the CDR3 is TGTGCCAGCACCCGGGGGATGCCCGGGGCCAACGTCCTGACTTTC.